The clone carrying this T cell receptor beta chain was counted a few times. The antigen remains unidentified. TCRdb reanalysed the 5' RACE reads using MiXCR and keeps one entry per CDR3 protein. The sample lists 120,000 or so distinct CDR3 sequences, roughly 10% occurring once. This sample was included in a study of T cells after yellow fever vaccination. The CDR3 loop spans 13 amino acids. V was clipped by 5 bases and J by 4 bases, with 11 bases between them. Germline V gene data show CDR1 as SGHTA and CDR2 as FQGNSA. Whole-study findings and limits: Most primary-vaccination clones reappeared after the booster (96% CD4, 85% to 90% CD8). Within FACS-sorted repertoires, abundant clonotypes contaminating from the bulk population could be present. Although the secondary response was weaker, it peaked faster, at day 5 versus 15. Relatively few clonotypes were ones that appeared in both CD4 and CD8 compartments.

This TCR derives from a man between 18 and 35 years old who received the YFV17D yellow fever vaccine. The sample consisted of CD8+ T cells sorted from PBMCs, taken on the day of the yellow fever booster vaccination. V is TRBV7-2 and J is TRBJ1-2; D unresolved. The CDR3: CASSPGPFYGYTF. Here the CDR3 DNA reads TGTGCCAGCAGCCCTGGGCCTTTCTATGGCTACACCTTC.